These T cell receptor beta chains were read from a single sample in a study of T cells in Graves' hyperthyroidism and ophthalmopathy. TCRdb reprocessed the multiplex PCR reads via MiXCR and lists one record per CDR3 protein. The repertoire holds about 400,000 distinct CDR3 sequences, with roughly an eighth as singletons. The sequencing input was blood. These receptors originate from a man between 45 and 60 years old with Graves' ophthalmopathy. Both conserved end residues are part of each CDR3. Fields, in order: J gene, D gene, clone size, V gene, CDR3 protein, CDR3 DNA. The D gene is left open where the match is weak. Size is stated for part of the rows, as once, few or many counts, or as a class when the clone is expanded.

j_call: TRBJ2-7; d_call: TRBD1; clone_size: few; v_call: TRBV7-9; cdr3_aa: CASSSGQGIYEQYF; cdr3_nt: TGTGCCAGCAGCTCCGGACAGGGGATCTACGAGCAGTACTTC
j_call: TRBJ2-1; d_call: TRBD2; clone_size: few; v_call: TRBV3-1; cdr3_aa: CASSQAGLAANEQFF; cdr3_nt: TGTGCCAGCAGCCAAGCTGGTCTAGCGGCCAATGAGCAGTTCTTC
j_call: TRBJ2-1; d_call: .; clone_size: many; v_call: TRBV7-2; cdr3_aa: CASSLASVVSYNEQFF; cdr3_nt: TGTGCCAGCAGCTTAGCTTCGGTAGTCTCCTACAATGAGCAGTTCTTC
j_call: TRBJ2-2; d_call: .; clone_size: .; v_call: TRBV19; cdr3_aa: CASSFLTGRNTGELFF; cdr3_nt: TGTGCCAGTAGTTTCCTTACGGGGAGGAACACCGGGGAGCTGTTTTTT
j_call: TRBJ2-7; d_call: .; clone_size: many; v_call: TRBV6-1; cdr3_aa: CASSEAGTIYEQYF; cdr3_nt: TGTGCCAGCAGTGAAGCTGGGACAATCTACGAGCAGTACTTC
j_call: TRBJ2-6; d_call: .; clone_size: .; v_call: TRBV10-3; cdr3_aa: CAMSSGANVLTF; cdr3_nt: TGTGCCATGAGCTCTGGGGCCAACGTCCTGACTTTC
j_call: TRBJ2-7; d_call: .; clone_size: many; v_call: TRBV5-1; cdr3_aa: CASSLNADDYYEQYF; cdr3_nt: TGCGCCAGCAGCTTAAACGCGGACGACTACTACGAGCAGTACTTC
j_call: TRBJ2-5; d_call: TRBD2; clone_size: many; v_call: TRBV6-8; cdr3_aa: CASRYYGLASETQYF; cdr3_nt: TGTGCCAGCAGATACTACGGACTAGCGAGCGAGACCCAGTACTTC
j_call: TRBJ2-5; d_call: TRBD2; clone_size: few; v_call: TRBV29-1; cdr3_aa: CSVVGEGLAGMETQYF; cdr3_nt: TGCAGCGTTGTGGGGGAAGGACTAGCGGGAATGGAGACCCAGTACTTC
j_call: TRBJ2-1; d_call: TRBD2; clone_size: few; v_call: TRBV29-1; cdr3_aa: CSVDYTAGGSPEQFF; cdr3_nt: TGCAGCGTTGACTATACCGCGGGAGGATCCCCTGAGCAGTTCTTC
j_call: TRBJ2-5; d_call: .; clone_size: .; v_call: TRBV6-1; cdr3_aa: CASSVTRTETQYF; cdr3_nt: TGTGCCAGCAGCGTGACTAGGACGGAGACCCAGTACTTC
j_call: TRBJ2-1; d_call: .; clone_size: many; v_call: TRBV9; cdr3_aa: CASSQGAGSSYNEQFF; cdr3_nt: TGTGCCAGCAGCCAAGGGGCGGGTAGCTCCTACAATGAGCAGTTCTTC
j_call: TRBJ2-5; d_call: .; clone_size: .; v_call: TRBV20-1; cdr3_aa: CSARDRETGQETQYF; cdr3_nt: TGCAGTGCTAGAGATCGGGAGACAGGCCAAGAGACCCAGTACTTC
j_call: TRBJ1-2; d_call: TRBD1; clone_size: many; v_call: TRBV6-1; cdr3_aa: CASSEVGTGSILNYGYTF; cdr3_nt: TGTGCCAGCAGTGAAGTCGGGACAGGGTCCATTTTGAACTATGGCTACACCTTC
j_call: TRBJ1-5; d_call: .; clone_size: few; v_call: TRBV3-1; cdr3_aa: CASSQDSSGLGNQPQHF; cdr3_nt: TGTGCCAGCAGCCAAGATTCTTCGGGTTTAGGCAATCAGCCCCAGCATTTT
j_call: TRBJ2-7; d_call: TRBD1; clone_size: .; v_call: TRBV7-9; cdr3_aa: CASSPQGLDRVEQYF; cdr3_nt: TGTGCCAGCAGCCCCCAAGGCTTAGACAGGGTCGAGCAGTACTTC
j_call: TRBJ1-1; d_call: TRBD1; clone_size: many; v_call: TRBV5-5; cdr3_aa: CASIGQGVPEAFF; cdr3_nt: TGTGCCAGCATTGGACAGGGGGTTCCTGAAGCTTTCTTT
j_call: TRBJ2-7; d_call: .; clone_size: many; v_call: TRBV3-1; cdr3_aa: CASSPLSIGRASYEQYF; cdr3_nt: TGTGCCAGCAGCCCGCTAAGTATAGGGAGAGCTTCCTACGAGCAGTACTTC
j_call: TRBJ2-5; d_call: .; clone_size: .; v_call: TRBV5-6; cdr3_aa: CASSLALPGETQYF; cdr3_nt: TGTGCCAGCAGCTTGGCCCTACCGGGGGAGACCCAGTACTTC
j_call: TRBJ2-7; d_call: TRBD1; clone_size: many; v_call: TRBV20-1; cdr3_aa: CSARDGGTGAYEQYF; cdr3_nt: TGCAGTGCTAGAGATGGTGGGACAGGGGCTTACGAGCAGTACTTC
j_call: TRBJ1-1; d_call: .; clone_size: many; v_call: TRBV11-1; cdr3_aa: CASSPVGDTEAFF; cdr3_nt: TGTGCCAGCAGCCCCGTCGGGGACACTGAAGCTTTCTTT
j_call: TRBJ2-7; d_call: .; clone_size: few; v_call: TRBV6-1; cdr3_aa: CASSTEGYYEQYF; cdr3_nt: TGTGCCAGCAGCACCGAAGGGTACTACGAGCAGTACTTC
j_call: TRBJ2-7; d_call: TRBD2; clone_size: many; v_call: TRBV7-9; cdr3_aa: CASSPFETSGRIDPYEQYF; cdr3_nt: TGTGCCAGCAGCCCCTTTGAGACTAGCGGGAGAATAGACCCCTACGAGCAGTACTTC
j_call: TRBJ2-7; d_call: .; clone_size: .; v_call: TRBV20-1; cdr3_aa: CSAREGLAVGYEQYF; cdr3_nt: TGCAGTGCTAGAGAAGGGCTAGCCGTAGGCTACGAGCAGTACTTC
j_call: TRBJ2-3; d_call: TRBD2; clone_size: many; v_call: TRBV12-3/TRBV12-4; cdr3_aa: CASSRRLADKSTDTQYF; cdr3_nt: TGTGCCAGCAGTCGAAGACTAGCGGATAAGTCAACAGATACGCAGTATTTT
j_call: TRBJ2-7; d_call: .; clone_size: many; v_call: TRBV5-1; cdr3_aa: CASSTNYEQYF; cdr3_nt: TGTGCCAGCAGCACCAACTACGAGCAGTACTTC
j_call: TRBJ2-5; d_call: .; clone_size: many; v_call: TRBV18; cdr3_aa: CASSEFQETQYF; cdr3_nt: TGTGCCAGCTCAGAATTCCAAGAGACCCAGTACTTC
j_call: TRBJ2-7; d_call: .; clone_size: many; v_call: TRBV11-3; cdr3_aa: CASSQRSSYEQYF; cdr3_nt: TGTGCCAGCAGCCAACGAAGCTCCTACGAGCAGTACTTC
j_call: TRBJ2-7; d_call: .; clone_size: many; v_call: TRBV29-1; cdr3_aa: CSVGTFSYEQYF; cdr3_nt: TGCAGCGTTGGGACTTTCTCCTACGAGCAGTACTTC
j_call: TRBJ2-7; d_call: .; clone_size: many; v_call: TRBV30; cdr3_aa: CAWRLSSYEQYF; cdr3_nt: TGTGCCTGGAGGTTAAGCTCCTACGAGCAGTACTTC
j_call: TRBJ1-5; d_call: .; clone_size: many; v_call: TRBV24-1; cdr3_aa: CATSAHRDNQPQHF; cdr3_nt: TGTGCCACCAGTGCCCACAGGGACAATCAGCCCCAGCATTTT
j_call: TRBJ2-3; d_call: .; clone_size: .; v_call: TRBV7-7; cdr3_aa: CASSFPGVLDTQYF; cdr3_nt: TGTGCTAGCAGCTTCCCAGGGGTGCTCGATACGCAGTATTTT
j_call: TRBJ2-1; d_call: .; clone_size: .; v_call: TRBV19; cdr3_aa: CASSAQGSVHYNEQFF; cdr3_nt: TGTGCCAGTAGTGCCCAAGGTAGCGTCCACTACAATGAGCAGTTCTTC
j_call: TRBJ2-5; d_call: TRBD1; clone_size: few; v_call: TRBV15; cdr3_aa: CATSKGQGARETQYF; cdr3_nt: TGTGCCACCAGCAAGGGACAGGGGGCGCGAGAGACCCAGTACTTC
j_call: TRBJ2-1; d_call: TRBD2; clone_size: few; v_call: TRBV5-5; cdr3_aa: CASSLDGLAERAYNEQFF; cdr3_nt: TGTGCCAGCAGCTTAGATGGACTAGCGGAGAGGGCCTACAATGAGCAGTTCTTC
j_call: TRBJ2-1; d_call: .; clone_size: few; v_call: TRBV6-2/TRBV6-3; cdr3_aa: CATTILADEQFF; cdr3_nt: TGTGCCACCACCATCCTGGCCGATGAGCAGTTCTTC
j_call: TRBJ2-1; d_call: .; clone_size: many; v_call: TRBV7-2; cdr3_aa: CASSLDIAPYNEQFF; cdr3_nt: TGTGCCAGCAGCTTAGATATAGCCCCCTACAATGAGCAGTTCTTC
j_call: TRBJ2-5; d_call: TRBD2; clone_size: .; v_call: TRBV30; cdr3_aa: CAWSVGAGGPGREQETQYF; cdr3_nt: TGTGCCTGGAGTGTTGGAGCGGGAGGCCCGGGACGAGAACAAGAGACCCAGTACTTC
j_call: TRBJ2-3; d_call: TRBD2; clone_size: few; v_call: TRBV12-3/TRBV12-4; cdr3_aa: CASSNTGGLAGTDTQYF; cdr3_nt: TGTGCTAGCAGTAACACCGGAGGACTAGCAGGCACAGATACGCAGTATTTT
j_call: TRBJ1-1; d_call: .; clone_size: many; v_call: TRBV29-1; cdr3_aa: CSTREGVEAFF; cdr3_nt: TGCAGCACCCGCGAAGGGGTTGAAGCTTTCTTT
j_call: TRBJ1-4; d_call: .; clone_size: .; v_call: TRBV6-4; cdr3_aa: CANTGTACQENNEKLFF; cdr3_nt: TGTGCCAACACCGGTACAGCCTGTCAGGAAAATAATGAAAAACTGTTTTTT
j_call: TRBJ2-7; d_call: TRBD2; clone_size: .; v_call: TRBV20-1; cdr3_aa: CSARGGTSGRHNEQYF; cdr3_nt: TGCAGTGCTAGAGGAGGGACTAGCGGGAGGCATAACGAGCAGTACTTC
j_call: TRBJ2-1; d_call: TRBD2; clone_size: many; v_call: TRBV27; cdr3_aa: CASRPLSGAYNEQFF; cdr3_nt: TGTGCCAGCAGGCCACTTAGCGGGGCATACAATGAGCAGTTCTTC
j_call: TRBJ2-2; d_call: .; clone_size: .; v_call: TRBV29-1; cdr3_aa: CSATTSLRSTGELFF; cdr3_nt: TGCAGCGCTACCACATCCCTTAGGAGCACCGGGGAGCTGTTTTTT
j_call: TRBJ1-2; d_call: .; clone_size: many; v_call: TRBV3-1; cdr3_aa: CASSPRRGNYGYTF; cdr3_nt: TGTGCCAGCAGCCCAAGACGAGGAAACTATGGCTACACCTTC
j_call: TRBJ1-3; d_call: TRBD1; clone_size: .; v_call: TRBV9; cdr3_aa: CASSEDRVAAGNTIYF; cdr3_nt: TGTGCCAGCAGCGAGGACAGGGTTGCCGCTGGAAACACCATATATTTT
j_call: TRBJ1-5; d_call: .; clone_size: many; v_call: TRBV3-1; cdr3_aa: CASSDTGSGNQPQHF; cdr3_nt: TGTGCCAGCAGCGATACAGGGAGTGGCAATCAGCCCCAGCATTTT
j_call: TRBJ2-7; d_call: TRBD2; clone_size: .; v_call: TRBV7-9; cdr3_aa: CASSELAGINYEQYF; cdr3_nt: TGTGCCAGCAGCGAGCTAGCGGGGATCAACTACGAGCAGTACTTC
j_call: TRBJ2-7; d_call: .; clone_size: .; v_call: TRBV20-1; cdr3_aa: CSARPPPGRSYEQYF; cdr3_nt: TGCAGTGCTAGACCGCCCCCCGGCCGCTCCTACGAGCAGTACTTC
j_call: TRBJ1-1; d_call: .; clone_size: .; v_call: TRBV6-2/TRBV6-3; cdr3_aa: CASSGTKGSEAFF; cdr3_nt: TGTGCCAGCAGTGGCACCAAGGGTTCTGAAGCTTTCTTT
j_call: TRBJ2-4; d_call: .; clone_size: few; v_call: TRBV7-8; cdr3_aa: CASSLWTTGSVKNIQYF; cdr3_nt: TGTGCCAGCAGCTTATGGACAACCGGGAGTGTCAAAAACATTCAGTACTTC
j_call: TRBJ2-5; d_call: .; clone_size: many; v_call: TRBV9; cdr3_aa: CASSVGVAQETQYF; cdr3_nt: TGTGCCAGCAGCGTCGGAGTCGCCCAAGAGACCCAGTACTTC
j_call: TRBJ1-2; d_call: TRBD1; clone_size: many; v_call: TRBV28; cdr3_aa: CASSPQGRGQNYGYTF; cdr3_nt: TGTGCCAGCAGCCCCCAGGGGAGGGGGCAAAACTATGGCTACACCTTC
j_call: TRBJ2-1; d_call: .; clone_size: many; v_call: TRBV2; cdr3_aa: CASRERLVGRNEQFF; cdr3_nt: TGTGCCAGCAGGGAAAGACTAGTAGGCAGGAATGAGCAGTTCTTC
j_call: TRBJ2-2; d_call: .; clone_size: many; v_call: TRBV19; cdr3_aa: CASSIMAANTGELFF; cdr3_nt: TGTGCCAGTAGTATAATGGCGGCGAACACCGGGGAGCTGTTTTTT
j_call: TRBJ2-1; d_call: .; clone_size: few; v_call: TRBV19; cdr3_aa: CASSITLASYNEQFF; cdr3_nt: TGTGCCAGTAGTATAACTCTGGCGTCCTACAATGAGCAGTTCTTC
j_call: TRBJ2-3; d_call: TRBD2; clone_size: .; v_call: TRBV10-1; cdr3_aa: CASSELGSSGSTDTQYF; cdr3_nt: TGCGCCAGCAGTGAGTTGGGATCTAGCGGTAGCACAGATACGCAGTATTTT
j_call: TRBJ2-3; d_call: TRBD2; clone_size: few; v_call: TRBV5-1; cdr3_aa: CASTQGTSGRGPGTQYF; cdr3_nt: TGCGCCAGCACCCAAGGGACTAGCGGGAGGGGGCCGGGTACGCAGTATTTT
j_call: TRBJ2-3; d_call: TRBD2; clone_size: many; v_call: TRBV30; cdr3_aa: CAWSYGPLAGSTDTQYF; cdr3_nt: TGTGCCTGGAGTTATGGTCCCCTAGCGGGTAGCACAGATACGCAGTATTTT
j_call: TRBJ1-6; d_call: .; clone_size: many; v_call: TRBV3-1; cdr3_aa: CASSQGAGALHF; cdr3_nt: TGTGCCAGCAGCCAAGGGGCCGGGGCCCTCCACTTT